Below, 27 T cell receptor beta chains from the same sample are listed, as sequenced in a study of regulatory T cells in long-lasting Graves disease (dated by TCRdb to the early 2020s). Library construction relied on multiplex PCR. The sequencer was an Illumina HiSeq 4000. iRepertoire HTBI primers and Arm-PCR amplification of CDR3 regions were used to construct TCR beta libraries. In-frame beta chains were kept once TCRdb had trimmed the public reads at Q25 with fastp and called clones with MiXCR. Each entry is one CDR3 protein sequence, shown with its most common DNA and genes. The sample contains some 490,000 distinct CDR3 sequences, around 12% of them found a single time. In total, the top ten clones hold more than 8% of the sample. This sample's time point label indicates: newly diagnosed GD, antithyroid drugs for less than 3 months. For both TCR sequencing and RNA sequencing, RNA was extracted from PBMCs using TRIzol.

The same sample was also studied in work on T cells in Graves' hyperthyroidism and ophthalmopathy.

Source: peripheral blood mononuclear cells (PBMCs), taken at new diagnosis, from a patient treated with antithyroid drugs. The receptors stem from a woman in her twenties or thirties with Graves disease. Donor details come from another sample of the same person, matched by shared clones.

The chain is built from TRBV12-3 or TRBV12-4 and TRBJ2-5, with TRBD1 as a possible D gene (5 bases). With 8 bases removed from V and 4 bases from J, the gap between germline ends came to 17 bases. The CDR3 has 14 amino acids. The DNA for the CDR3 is TGTGCCAGCGGGGCCTCATCGAGTCCAGAGACCCAGTACTTC. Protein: CASGASSSPETQYF.

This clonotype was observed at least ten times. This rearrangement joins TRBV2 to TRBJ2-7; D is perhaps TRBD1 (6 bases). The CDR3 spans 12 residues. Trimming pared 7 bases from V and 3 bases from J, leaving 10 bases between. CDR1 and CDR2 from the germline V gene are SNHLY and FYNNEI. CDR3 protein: CASIGTNYEQYF. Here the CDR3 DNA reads TGTGCCAGCATTGGGACAAACTACGAGCAGTACTTC.

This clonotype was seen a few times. The CDR3 sequence: CASRSRGSNQPQHF. CDR3 DNA: TGTGCCAGCAGGAGTAGGGGTAGCAATCAGCCCCAGCATTTT. The chain uses TRBV6-2 or TRBV6-3 and TRBJ1-5; a possible D gene is TRBD1 (5 bases). V was shortened by 6 bases and J by 0 bases, with 9 bases between the two germline ends. The V gene's germline CDR1 is MNHEY and CDR2 SVGEGT. The CDR3 is 14 amino acids.

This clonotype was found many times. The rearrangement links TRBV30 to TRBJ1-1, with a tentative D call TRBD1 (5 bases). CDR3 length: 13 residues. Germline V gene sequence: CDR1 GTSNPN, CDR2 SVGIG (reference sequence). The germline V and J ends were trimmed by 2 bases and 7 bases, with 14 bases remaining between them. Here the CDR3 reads CAWSPGPGGEAFF. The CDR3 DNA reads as TGTGCCTGGAGTCCCGGGCCCGGGGGTGAAGCTTTCTTT.

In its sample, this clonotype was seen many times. CDR3 amino acids: CASSGSSGYTDTQYF. In nucleotides, the CDR3 is TGTGCCAGCAGTGGGTCTAGCGGTTACACGGATACGCAGTATTTT. The chain joins TRBV27 to TRBJ2-3, with 7 bases matching TRBD2. CDR1 and CDR2 from the germline V gene are MNHEY and SMNVEV (reference sequence). Trimming removed 5 bases from V and 6 bases from J; junction bases left unmatched: 11. This CDR3 comprises 15 residues.

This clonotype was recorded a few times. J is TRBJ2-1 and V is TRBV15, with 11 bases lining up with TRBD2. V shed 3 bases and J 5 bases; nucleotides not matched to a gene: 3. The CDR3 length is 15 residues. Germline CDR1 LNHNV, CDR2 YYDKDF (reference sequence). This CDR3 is CATSSSGRGHNEQFF. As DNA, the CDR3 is TGTGCCACCAGCAGTAGCGGGAGGGGCCACAATGAGCAGTTCTTC.

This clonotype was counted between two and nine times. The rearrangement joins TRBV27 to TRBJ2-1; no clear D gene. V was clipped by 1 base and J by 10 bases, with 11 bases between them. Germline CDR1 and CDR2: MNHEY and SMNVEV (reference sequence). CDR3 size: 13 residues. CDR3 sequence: CASSLYMGWEQFF. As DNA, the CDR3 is TGTGCCAGCAGTTTATATATGGGATGGGAGCAGTTCTTC.

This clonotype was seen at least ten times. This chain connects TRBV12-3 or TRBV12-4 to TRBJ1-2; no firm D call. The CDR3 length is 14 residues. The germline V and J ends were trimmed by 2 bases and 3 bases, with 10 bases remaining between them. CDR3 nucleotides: TGTGCCAGCAGTTTACCGGGCGTTCACTATGGCTACACCTTC. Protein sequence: CASSLPGVHYGYTF.

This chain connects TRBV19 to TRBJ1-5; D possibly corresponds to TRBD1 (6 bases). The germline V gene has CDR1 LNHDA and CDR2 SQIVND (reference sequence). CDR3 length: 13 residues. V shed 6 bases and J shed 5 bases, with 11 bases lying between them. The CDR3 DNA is TGTGCCAGTAGACAGGGCACGTATCAGCCCCAGCATTTT. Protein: CASRQGTYQPQHF. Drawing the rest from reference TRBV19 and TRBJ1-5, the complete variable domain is DGGITQSPKYLFRKEGQNVTLSCEQNLNHDAMYWYRQDPGQGLRLIYYSQIVNDFQKGDIAEGYSVSREKKESFPLTVTSAQKNPTAFYLCASRQGTYQPQHFGDGTRLSIL.

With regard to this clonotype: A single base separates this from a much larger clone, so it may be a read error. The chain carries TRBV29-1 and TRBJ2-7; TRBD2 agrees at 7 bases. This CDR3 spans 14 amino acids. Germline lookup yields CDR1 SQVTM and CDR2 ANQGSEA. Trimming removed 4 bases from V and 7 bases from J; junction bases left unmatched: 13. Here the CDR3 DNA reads TGCAGCGTTGTGCCGGGGGGACCTTACAATGAGCAGTACTTC. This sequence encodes CSVVPGGPYNEQYF.

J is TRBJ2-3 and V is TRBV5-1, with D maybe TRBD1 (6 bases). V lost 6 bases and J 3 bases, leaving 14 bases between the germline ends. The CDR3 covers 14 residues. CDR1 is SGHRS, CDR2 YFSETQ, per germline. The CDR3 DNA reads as TGCGCCAGCAAAGGAACAGGGTCGACAGATACGCAGTATTTT. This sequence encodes CASKGTGSTDTQYF.

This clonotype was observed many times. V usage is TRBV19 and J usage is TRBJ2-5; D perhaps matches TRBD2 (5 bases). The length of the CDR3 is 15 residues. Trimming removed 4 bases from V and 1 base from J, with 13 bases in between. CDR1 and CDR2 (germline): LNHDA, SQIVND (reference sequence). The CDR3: CASSSWSAGQETQYF. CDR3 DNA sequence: TGTGCCAGTAGTAGCTGGAGCGCGGGCCAAGAGACCCAGTACTTC.

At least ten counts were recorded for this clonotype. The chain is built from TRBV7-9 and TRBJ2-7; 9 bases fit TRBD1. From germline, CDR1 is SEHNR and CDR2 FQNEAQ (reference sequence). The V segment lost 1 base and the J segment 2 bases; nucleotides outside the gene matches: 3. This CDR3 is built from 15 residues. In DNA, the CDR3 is TGTGCCAGCAGCTTAGTGGGACAGGGCACCTACGAGCAGTACTTC. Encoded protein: CASSLVGQGTYEQYF. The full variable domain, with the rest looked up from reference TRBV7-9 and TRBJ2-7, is DTGVSQNPRHKITKRGQNVTFRCDPISEHNRLYWYRQTLGQGPEFLTYFQNEAQLEKSRLLSDRFSAERPKGSFSTLEIQRTEQGDSAMYLCASSLVGQGTYEQYFGPGTRLTVT.

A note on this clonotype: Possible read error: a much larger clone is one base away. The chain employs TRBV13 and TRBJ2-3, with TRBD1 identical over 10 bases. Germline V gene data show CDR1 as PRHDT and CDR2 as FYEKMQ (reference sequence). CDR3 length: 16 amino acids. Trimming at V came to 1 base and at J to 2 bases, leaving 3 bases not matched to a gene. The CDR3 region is CASSLAGQGLTDTQYF. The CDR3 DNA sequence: TGTGCCAGCAGCTTAGCGGGACAGGGGCTCACAGATACGCAGTATTTT.

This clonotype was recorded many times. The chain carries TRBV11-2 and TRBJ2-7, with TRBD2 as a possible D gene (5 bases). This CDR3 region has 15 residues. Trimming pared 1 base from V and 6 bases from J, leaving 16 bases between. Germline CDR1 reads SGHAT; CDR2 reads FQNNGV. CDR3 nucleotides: TGTGCCAGCAGCTTAGTCACCGTAGAGGGCAGCGAGCAGTACTTC. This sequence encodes CASSLVTVEGSEQYF.

As DNA, the CDR3 is TGTGCCAGCACCAAGACAGGGTTTGGAAACACCATATATTTT. Translated: CASTKTGFGNTIYF. This rearrangement joins TRBV12-3 or TRBV12-4 to TRBJ1-3; 7 nucleotides agree with TRBD1. The CDR3 is 14 residues long. The ends lost 7 bases at V and 3 bases at J; junction bases unmatched: 6.

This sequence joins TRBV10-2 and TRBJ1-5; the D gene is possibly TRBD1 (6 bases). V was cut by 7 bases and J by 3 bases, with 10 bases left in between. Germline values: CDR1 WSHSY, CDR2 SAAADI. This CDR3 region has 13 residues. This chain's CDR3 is CASKGGFNQPQHF. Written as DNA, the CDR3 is TGCGCCAGCAAGGGGGGGTTCAATCAGCCCCAGCATTTT.

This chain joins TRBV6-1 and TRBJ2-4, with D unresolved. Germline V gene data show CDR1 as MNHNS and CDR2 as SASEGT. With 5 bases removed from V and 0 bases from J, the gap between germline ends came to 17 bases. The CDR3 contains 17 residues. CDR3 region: CASSPRSGPLAKNIQYF. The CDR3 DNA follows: TGTGCCAGCAGTCCACGGTCGGGCCCGCTAGCCAAAAACATTCAGTACTTC.

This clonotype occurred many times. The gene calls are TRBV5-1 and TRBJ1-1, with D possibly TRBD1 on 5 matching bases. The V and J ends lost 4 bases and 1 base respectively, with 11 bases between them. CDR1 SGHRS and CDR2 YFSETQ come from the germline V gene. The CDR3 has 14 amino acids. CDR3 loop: CASSETGTNTEAFF. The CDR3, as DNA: TGCGCCAGCAGCGAAACAGGAACGAACACTGAAGCTTTCTTT.

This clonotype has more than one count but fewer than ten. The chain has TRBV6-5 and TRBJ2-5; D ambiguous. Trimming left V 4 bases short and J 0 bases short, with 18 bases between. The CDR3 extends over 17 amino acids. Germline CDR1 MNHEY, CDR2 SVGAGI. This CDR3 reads CASSCSKRDGNQETQYF. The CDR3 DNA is TGTGCCAGCAGTTGCTCGAAGCGTGACGGAAACCAAGAGACCCAGTACTTC.

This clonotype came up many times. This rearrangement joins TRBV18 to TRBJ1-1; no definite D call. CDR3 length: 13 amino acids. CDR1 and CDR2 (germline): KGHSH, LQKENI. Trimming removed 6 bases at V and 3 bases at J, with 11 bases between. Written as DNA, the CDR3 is TGTGCCAGCTCGCCGAAGGGCTACACTGAAGCTTTCTTT. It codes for CASSPKGYTEAFF.

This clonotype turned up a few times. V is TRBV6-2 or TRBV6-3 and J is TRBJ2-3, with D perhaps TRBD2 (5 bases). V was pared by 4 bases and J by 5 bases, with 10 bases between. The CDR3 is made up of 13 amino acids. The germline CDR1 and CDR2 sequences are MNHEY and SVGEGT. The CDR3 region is CASSSLLVDTQYF. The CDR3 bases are TGTGCCAGCAGTTCGTTACTAGTAGATACGCAGTATTTT.

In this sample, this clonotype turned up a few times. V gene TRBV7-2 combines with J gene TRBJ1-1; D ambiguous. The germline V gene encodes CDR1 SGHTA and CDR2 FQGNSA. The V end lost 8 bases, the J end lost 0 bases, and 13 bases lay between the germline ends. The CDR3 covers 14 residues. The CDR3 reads CASGLGLLNTEAFF. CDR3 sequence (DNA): TGTGCCAGCGGCCTCGGGTTACTGAACACTGAAGCTTTCTTT. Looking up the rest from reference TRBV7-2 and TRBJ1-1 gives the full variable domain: GAGVSQSPSNKVTEKGKDVELRCDPISGHTALYWYRQSLGQGLEFLIYFQGNSAPDKSGLPSDRFSAERTGGSVSTLTIQRTQQEDSAVYLCASGLGLLNTEAFFGQGTRLTVV.

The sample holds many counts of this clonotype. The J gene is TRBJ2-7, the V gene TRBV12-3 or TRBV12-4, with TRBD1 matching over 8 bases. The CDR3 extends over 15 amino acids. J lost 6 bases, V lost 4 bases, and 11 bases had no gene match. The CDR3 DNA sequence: TGTGCCAGCAGTTCCACCGGGACAGGCGGGGTCGAGCAGTACTTC. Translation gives CASSSTGTGGVEQYF.

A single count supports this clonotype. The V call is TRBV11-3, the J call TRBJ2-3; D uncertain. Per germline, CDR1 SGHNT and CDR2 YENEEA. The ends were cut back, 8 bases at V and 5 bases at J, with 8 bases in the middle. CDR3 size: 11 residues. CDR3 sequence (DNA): TGTGCCAGCCGAAGAAAAGATACGCAGTATTTT. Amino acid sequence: CASRRKDTQYF.

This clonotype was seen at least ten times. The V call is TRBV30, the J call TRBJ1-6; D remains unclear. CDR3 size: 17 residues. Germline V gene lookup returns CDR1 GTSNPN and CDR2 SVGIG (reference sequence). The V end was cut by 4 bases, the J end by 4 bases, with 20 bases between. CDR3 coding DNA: TGTGCCTGGAACCCACCGGGGTTACTATCGTATAATTCACCCCTCCACTTT. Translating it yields CAWNPPGLLSYNSPLHF.

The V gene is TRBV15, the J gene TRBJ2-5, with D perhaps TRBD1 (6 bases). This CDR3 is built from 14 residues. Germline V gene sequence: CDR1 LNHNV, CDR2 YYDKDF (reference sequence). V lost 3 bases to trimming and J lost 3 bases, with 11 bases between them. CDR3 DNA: TGTGCCACCAGCAGCCCTCAGGGGAAAGAGACCCAGTACTTC. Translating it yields CATSSPQGKETQYF. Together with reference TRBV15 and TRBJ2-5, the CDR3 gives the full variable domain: DAMVIQNPRYQVTQFGKPVTLSCSQTLNHNVMYWYQQKSSQAPKLLFHYYDKDFNNEADTPDNFQSRRPNTSFCFLDIRSPGLGDTAMYLCATSSPQGKETQYFGPGTRLLVL.